Following are 16 T cell receptor beta chains from one sample sequenced in a study of cytomegalovirus exposure and HLA in healthy donors. This PCR relied on a set of 60 Vbeta primers and 13 Jbeta primers. Profiling relied on immunoSEQ multiplex PCR, and the TCRdb table lists in-frame clones only, not all of them. The sample carries 150,000 to 200,000 clones, around 73% recorded once. Sample: PBMCs. The source is a man aged 55 to 70 in good health and CMV-seronegative.

Only one count was recorded for this clone. This chain joins TRBV6-1 and TRBJ1-5, with a tentative D call TRBD1 (6 bases). CDR3 length equals 15 residues. V was clipped by 5 bases and J by 4 bases, with 15 bases between them. The germline CDR1 and CDR2 sequences are MNHNS and SASEGT. CDR3 region: CASSQEQGNNQPQHF. The CDR3, as DNA: TGTGCCAGCAGTCAGGAACAGGGTAATAATCAGCCCCAGCATTTT.

The chain combines TRBV4-3 with TRBJ1-2, with 7 bases identical to TRBD1. Trimming at V came to 1 base and at J to 5 bases, leaving 10 bases not matched to a gene. The CDR3 is made up of 16 amino acids. CDR1 is LGHNA, CDR2 YSLEER, per germline. CDR3 in DNA: TGCGCCAGCAGCCAAGTTGGGACAGAACAACTATATGGCTACACCTTC. It encodes CASSQVGTEQLYGYTF.

This sequence joins TRBV5-6 and TRBJ2-7; 10 bases align to TRBD1. Germline V lookup: CDR1 SGHDT, CDR2 YYEEEE. The trim removed 3 bases at V and 2 bases at J, leaving 5 bases unmatched. This CDR3 is built from 15 residues. The CDR3 reads CASSSRGQGPYEQYF. The CDR3 DNA reads as TGTGCCAGCAGCTCGAGGGGACAGGGGCCCTACGAGCAGTACTTC.

This clone has only a few counts. V is TRBV4-1 and J is TRBJ2-7; 10 nucleotides match TRBD1. The CDR3 is 15 amino acids. Germline-derived CDR1 and CDR2 are MGHRA and YSYEKL. Germline trimming cut 5 bases from V and 0 bases from J; bases unmatched to any gene: 4. The CDR3 bases are TGCGCCAGCAGCGAAAGGGACAGGGGCTCCTACGAGCAGTACTTC. It encodes CASSERDRGSYEQYF.

The chain links TRBV19 to TRBJ2-7, with 8 bases fitting TRBD2. The V gene end was trimmed by 3 bases and the J gene end by 3 bases; junction bases not matched to a gene: 7. Germline CDR1 LNHDA, CDR2 SQIVND (reference sequence). The CDR3 runs to 15 residues. The CDR3 spells CASSMTLAVNYEQYF. The CDR3, as DNA: TGTGCCAGTAGTATGACACTAGCGGTAAACTACGAGCAGTACTTC.

CDR3 amino acids: CASKTSGSSDEQFF. The CDR3 nucleotides are TGTGCCAGCAAGACTAGCGGGAGTTCCGATGAGCAGTTCTTC. V and J are TRBV6-5 and TRBJ2-1, with TRBD2 matching 12 bases. The CDR3 sequence is 14 residues long. V shed 7 bases and J 8 bases; nucleotides not matched to a gene: 6. In germline, CDR1 is MNHEY, CDR2 SVGAGI.

The chain has TRBV19 and TRBJ2-2; 7 nucleotides align to TRBD1. CDR1 is LNHDA and CDR2 is SQIVND in the germline V gene (reference sequence). Losses at the gene ends were 4 bases for V and 3 bases for J; bases not matched to a gene: 5. The CDR3 is made up of 15 amino acids. The CDR3 spells CASSTLDRHTGELFF. The CDR3 DNA follows: TGTGCCAGTAGTACGCTGGACAGGCACACCGGGGAGCTGTTTTTT.

The chain uses TRBV7-2 and TRBJ2-3, with 8 nucleotides matching TRBD2. V dropped 5 bases and J dropped 6; count of bases not matched to a gene: 10. The CDR3 spans 15 residues. Germline V gene data show CDR1 as SGHTA and CDR2 as FQGNSA. DNA for the CDR3: TGTGCCAGCAGCCCCAGTGGGCTAGCGGGTGATACGCAGTATTTT. As protein: CASSPSGLAGDTQYF. Full variable domain (missing parts from reference TRBV7-2 and TRBJ2-3): GAGVSQSPSNKVTEKGKDVELRCDPISGHTALYWYRQSLGQGLEFLIYFQGNSAPDKSGLPSDRFSAERTGGSVSTLTIQRTQQEDSAVYLCASSPSGLAGDTQYFGPGTRLTVL.

V gene TRBV6-5 combines with J gene TRBJ1-1; no clear D. The CDR3 sequence is 11 residues long. Trimming took off 4 bases at V and 7 bases at J, with 7 bases between the two ends. Germline V gives CDR1 MNHEY, CDR2 SVGAGI. This CDR3 is CASSLSGEAFF. CDR3 nucleotide sequence: TGTGCCAGCAGTTTGTCAGGTGAAGCTTTCTTT.

This clone is a singleton in its sample. V usage is TRBV19 and J usage is TRBJ1-4, with 11 nucleotides matching TRBD1. Germline trimming cut 1 base from V and 5 bases from J; bases unmatched to any gene: 3. This CDR3 spans 16 amino acids. CDR1 and CDR2 from the germline V gene are LNHDA and SQIVND (reference sequence). This CDR3 is CASSIGGTGGNEKLFF. Here the CDR3 DNA reads TGTGCCAGTAGTATAGGCGGGACAGGGGGGAATGAAAAACTGTTTTTT.

The V call is TRBV9, the J call TRBJ2-1; D is unresolved. V lost 4 bases to trimming and J lost 6 bases, with 17 bases between them. The CDR3 contains 15 residues. Germline V lookup: CDR1 SGDLS, CDR2 YYNGEE. The CDR3 DNA sequence: TGTGCCAGCAGCCTAACTTATAACCTCCTCAATGAGCAGTTCTTC. Amino acid sequence: CASSLTYNLLNEQFF.

The V call is TRBV30, the J call TRBJ1-5; weak D call: TRBD1 (6 bases). The CDR3 loop spans 15 amino acids. Germline V gene lookup returns CDR1 GTSNPN and CDR2 SVGIG (reference sequence). The V and J ends lost 1 base and 1 base respectively, with 11 bases between them. The CDR3 spells CAWSEGVGSNQPQHF. The CDR3, as DNA: TGTGCCTGGAGTGAGGGGGTGGGGAGCAATCAGCCCCAGCATTTT.

This clone was seen once. This chain connects TRBV5-4 to TRBJ2-5, with TRBD2 matching 11 bases. Losses at the gene ends were 0 bases for V and 7 bases for J; bases not matched to a gene: 8. The CDR3 has 16 amino acids. Per germline, CDR1 SGHNT and CDR2 YYREEE (reference sequence). The chain's CDR3 is CASSLVASGGRGTQYF. Written as DNA, the CDR3 is TGTGCCAGCAGCTTGGTTGCTAGCGGGGGGCGCGGGACCCAGTACTTC.

This chain links TRBV6-1 with TRBJ2-4; 7 positions agree with TRBD2. Germline V lookup: CDR1 MNHNS, CDR2 SASEGT. The junction had 5 bases not matched to a gene; V was cut back by 3 bases and J by 0 bases. The CDR3 consists of 16 residues. DNA for the CDR3: TGTGCCAGCAGTGACGGGGGAGGGGTAGCCAAAAACATTCAGTACTTC. Translated: CASSDGGGVAKNIQYF.

The rearrangement joins TRBV5-4 to TRBJ2-3, with 12 bases aligning to TRBD2. V lost 4 bases, J lost 5 bases, and 8 bases stayed unmatched. The CDR3 runs to 16 residues. Germline CDR1 and CDR2: SGHNT and YYREEE (reference sequence). This chain's CDR3 is CASSRLAGEVGDTQYF. The CDR3 DNA reads TGTGCCAGCAGCCGACTAGCGGGGGAGGTCGGAGATACGCAGTATTTT.

The chain joins TRBV6-6 to TRBJ2-6, with 9 bases matching TRBD1. V lost 11 bases and J lost 0; bases outside the gene matches: 2. The CDR3 spans 14 residues. Germline values: CDR1 MNHNY, CDR2 SVGAGI (reference sequence). As DNA, the CDR3 is TGTGCCGGGACAGGGACCTCTGGGGCCAACGTCCTGACTTTC. It specifies CAGTGTSGANVLTF.